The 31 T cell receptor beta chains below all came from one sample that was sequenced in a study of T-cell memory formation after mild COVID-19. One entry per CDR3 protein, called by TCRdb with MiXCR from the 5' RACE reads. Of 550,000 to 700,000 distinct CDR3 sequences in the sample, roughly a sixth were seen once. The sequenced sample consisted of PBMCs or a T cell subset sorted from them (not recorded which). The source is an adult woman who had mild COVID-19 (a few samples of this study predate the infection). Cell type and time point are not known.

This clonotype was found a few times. The CDR3 DNA reads TGTGCCACCAGCAGGGCAGCTACCGGGACGCGTTGGAACGAGCAGTACTTC. Translation: CATSRAATGTRWNEQYF. V gene TRBV15 combines with J gene TRBJ2-7; D possibly uses TRBD1 or TRBD2 (5 bases each). The ends were cut back, 3 bases at V and 5 bases at J, with 23 bases in the middle. The CDR3 sequence is 17 residues long. CDR1 and CDR2 from the germline V gene are LNHNV and YYDKDF (reference sequence).

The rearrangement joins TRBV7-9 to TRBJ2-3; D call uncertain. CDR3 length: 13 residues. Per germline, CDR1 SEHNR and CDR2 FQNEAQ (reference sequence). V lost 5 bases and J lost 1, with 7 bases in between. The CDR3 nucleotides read TGTGCCAGCAGCGGGGTCGGCACAGATACGCAGTATTTT. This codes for CASSGVGTDTQYF. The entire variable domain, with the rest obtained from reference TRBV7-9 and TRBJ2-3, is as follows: DTGVSQNPRHKITKRGQNVTFRCDPISEHNRLYWYRQTLGQGPEFLTYFQNEAQLEKSRLLSDRFSAERPKGSFSTLEIQRTEQGDSAMYLCASSGVGTDTQYFGPGTRLTVL.

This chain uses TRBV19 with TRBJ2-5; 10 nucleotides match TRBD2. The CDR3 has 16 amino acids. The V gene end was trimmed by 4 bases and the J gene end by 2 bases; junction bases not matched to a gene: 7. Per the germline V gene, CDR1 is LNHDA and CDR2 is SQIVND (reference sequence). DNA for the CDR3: TGTGCCAGTAGTACCGGGACTAGCGTACGACAAGAGACCCAGTACTTC. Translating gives CASSTGTSVRQETQYF.

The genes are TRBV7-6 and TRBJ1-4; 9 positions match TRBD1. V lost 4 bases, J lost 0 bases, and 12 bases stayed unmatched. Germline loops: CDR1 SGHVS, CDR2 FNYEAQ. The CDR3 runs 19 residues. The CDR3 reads CASSSYIRDRATTNEKLFF. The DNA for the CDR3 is TGTGCCAGCAGCTCGTATATCCGGGACAGGGCCACAACTAATGAAAAACTGTTTTTT.

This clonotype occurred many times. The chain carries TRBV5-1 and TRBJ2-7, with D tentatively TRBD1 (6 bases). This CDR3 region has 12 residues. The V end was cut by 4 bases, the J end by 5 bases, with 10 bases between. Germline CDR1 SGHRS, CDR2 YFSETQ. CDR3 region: CASSLTGNEQYF. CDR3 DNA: TGCGCCAGCAGCCTGACAGGTAACGAGCAGTACTTC.

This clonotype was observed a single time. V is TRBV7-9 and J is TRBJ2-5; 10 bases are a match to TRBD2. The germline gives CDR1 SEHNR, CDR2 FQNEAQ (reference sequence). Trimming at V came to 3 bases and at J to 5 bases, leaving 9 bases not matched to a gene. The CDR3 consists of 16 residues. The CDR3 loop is CASSFGSSGSLETQYF. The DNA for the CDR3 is TGTGCCAGCAGCTTCGGGTCTAGCGGGAGTCTGGAGACCCAGTACTTC.

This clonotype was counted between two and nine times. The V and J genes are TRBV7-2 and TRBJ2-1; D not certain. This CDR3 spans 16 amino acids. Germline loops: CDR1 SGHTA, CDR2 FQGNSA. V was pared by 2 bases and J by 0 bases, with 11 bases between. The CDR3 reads CASSLSSALSYNEQFF. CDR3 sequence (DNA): TGTGCCAGCAGCTTATCGTCGGCCCTCTCCTACAATGAGCAGTTCTTC.

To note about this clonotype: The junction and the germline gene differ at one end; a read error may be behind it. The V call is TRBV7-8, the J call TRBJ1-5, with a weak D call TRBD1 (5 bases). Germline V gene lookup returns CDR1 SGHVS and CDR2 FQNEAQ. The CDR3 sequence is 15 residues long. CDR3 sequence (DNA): TGTGCCAGCAGCTTAGGGCAGGGAGGAGGGCAGCCACAGCATTTT. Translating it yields CASSLGQGGGQPQHF.

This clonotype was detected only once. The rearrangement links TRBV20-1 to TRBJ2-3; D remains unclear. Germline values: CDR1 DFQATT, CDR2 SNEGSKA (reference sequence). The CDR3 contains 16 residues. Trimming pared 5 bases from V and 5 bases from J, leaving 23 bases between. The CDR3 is CSAGTSSGPLRDTQYF. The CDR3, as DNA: TGCAGTGCTGGAACCTCATCGGGCCCCCTGAGAGATACGCAGTATTTT.

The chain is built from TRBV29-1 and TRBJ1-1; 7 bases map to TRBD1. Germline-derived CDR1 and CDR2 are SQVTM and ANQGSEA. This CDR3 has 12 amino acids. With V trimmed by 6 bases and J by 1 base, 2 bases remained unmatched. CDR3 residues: CSVRQGNTEAFF. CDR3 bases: TGCAGCGTCCGACAGGGGAACACTGAAGCTTTCTTT.

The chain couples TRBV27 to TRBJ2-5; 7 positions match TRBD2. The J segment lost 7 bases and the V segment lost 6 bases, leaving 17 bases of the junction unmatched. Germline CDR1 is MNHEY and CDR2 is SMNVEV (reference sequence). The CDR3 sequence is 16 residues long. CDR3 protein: CASSRRDGGGWVTQYF. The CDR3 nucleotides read TGTGCCAGCAGCCGTAGGGATGGCGGGGGATGGGTGACCCAGTACTTC.

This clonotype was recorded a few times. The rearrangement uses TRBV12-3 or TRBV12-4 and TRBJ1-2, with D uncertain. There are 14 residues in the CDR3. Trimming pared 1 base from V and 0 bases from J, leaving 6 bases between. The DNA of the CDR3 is TGTGCCAGCAGTTTAGTCGGTGCTAACTATGGCTACACCTTC. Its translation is CASSLVGANYGYTF.

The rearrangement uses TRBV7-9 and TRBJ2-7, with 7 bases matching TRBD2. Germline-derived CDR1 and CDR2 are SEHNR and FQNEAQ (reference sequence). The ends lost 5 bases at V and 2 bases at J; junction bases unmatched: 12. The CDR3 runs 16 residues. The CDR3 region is CASSPEGGRGTYEQYF. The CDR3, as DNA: TGTGCCAGCAGCCCAGAGGGCGGGAGAGGGACCTACGAGCAGTACTTC.

The DNA for the CDR3 is TGTGCCAGCAGCTTATTTGGGGGCTTGAACACTGAAGCTTTCTTT. Its protein product is CASSLFGGLNTEAFF. The chain couples TRBV7-4 to TRBJ1-1; perhaps TRBD1 as D (6 bases). Trimming cost V 2 bases and J 0 bases, with 10 bases left between them. CDR1 and CDR2 from the germline V gene are SGHVT and SQSDAQ. The CDR3 spans 15 residues.

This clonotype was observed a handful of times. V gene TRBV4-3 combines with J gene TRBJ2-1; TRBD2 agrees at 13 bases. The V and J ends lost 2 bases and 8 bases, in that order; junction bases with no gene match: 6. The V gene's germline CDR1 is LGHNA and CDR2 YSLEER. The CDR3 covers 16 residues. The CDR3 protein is CASSQPLAGGPHEQFF. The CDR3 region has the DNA TGCGCCAGCAGCCAACCACTAGCGGGAGGGCCCCATGAGCAGTTCTTC.

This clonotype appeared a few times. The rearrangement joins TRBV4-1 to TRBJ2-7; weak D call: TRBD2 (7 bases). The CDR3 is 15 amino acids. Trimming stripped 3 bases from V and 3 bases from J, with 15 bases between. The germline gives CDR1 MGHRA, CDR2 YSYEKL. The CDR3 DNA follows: TGCGCCAGCAGCCAGTCTGGGGGGGCTGTCTACGAGCAGTACTTC. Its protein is CASSQSGGAVYEQYF.

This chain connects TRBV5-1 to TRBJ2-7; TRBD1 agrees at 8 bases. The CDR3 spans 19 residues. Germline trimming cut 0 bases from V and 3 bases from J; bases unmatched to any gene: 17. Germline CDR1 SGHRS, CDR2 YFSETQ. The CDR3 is CASSLDTRPARTGNYEQYF. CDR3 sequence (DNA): TGCGCCAGCAGCTTGGACACCCGTCCGGCACGGACAGGGAACTACGAGCAGTACTTC.

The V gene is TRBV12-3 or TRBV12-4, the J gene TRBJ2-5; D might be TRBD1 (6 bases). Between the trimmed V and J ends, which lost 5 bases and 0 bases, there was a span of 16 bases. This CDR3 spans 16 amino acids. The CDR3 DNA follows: TGTGCCAGCAGTCCAGGGGCCACGGGATACCAAGAGACCCAGTACTTC. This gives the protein CASSPGATGYQETQYF.

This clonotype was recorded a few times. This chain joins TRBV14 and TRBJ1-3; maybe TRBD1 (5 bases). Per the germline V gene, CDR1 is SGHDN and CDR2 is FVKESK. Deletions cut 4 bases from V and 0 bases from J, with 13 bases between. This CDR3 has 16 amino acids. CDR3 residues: CASSLRPGLSGNTIYF. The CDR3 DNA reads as TGTGCCAGCAGCCTAAGGCCGGGGCTCTCTGGAAACACCATATATTTT.

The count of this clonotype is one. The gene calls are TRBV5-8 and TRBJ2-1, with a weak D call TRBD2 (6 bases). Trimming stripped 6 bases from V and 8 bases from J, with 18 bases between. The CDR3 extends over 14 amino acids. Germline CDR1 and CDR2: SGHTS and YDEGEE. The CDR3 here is CASKGGWDTDEQFF. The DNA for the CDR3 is TGTGCCAGCAAGGGAGGCTGGGATACAGATGAGCAGTTCTTC.

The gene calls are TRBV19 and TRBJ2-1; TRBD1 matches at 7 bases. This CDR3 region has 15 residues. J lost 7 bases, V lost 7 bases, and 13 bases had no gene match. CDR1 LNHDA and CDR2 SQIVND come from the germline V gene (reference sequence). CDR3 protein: CASTPRGGSGNEQFF. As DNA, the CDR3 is TGTGCCAGTACCCCGAGAGGGGGCTCTGGGAATGAGCAGTTCTTC.

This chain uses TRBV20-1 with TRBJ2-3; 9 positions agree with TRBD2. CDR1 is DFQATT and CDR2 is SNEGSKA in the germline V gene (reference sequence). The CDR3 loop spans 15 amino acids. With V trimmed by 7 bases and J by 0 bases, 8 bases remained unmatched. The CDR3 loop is CSVISGSRSTDTQYF. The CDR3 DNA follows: TGCAGTGTGATTAGCGGGAGCCGTAGCACAGATACGCAGTATTTT.

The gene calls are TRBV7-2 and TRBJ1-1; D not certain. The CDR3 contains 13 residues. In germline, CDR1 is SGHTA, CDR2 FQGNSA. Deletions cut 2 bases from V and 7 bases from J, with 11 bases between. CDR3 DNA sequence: TGTGCCAGCAGCTTAAGCTTACGTGGTGAAGCTTTCTTT. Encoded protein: CASSLSLRGEAFF.

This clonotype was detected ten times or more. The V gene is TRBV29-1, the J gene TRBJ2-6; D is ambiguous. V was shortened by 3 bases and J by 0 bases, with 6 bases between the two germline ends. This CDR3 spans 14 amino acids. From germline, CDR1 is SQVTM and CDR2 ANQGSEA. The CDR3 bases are TGCAGCGTTGATCAGGCCTCTGGGGCCAACGTCCTGACTTTC. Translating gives CSVDQASGANVLTF. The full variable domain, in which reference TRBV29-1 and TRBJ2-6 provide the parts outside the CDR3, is SAVISQKPSRDICQRGTSLTIQCQVDSQVTMMFWYRQQPGQSLTLIATANQGSEATYESGFVIDKFPISRPNLTFSTLTVSNMSPEDSSIYLCSVDQASGANVLTFGAGSRLTVL.

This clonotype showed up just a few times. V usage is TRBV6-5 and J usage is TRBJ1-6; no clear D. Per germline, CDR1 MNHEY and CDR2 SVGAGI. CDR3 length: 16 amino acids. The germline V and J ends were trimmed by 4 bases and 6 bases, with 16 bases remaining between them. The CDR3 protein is CASSLIGRQTNSPLHF. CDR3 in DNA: TGTGCCAGCAGTTTAATAGGGCGGCAGACTAATTCACCCCTCCACTTT.

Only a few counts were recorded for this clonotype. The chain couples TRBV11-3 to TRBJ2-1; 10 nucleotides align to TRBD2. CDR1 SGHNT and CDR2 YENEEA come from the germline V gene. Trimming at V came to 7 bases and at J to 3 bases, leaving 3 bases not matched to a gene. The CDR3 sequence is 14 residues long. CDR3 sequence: CASTLAGIYNEQFF. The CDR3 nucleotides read TGTGCCAGCACACTAGCGGGGATCTACAATGAGCAGTTCTTC.

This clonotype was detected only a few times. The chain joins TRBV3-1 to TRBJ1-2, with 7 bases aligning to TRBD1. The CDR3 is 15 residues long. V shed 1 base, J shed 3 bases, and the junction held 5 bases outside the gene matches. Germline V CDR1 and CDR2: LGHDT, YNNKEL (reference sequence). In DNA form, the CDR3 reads TGTGCCAGCAGCCAAGGAAAGGGGGCGTACTATGGCTACACCTTC. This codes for CASSQGKGAYYGYTF.

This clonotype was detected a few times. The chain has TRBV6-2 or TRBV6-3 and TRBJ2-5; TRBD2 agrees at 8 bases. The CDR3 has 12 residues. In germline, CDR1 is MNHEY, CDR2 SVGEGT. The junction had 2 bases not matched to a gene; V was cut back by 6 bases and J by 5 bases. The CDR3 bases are TGTGCCAGCAGGCGACTAGCGGAGACCCAGTACTTC. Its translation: CASRRLAETQYF.

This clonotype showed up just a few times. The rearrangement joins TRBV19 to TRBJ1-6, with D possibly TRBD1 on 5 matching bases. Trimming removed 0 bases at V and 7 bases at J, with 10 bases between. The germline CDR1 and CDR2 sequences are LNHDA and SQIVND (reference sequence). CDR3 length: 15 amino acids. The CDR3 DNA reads TGTGCCAGTAGTATAGAGAGGGGCGTCAATTCACCCCTCCACTTT. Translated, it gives CASSIERGVNSPLHF.

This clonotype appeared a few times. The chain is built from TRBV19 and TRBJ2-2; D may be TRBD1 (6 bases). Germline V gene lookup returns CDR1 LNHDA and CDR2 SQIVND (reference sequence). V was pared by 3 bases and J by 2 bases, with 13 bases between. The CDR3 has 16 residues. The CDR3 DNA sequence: TGTGCCAGTAGTATGGGCAGGGGTCCCAACACCGGGGAGCTGTTTTTT. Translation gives CASSMGRGPNTGELFF.

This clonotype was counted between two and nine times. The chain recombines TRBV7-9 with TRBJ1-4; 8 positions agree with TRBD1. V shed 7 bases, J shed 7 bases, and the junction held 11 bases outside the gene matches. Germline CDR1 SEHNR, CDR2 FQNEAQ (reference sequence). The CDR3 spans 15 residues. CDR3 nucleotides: TGTGCCAGCACCCCGACGGGACAGGTCCTTGAAAAACTGTTTTTT. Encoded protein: CASTPTGQVLEKLFF.